A selection of T cell receptor beta chains follows, all from one sample in a study of T cells in Graves' hyperthyroidism and ophthalmopathy. MiXCR, run by TCRdb on the multiplex PCR reads, gives a single entry per CDR3 protein. This table holds 300,000 to 450,000 distinct CDR3 sequences, around 15% found once. The sequencing sample was made of blood. Receptors originate from a woman aged 30 to 39 with Graves' ophthalmopathy. CDR3s leave out the opening cysteine and the closing phenylalanine or tryptophan.

V: TRBV3-1
J: TRBJ2-7
length: 13
CDR3: ASSLRRQGPYEQY

V: TRBV11-3
J: TRBJ2-2
length: 13
CDR3: ASSLDDRGTGELF

V: TRBV30
J: TRBJ2-7
length: 12
CDR3: AWSPGGGTYEQY

V: TRBV9
J: TRBJ1-2
length: 14
CDR3: ASSVDPTGSNYGYT

V: TRBV24-1
J: TRBJ1-2
length: 12
CDR3: ATSPNKLNYGYT

V: TRBV2
J: TRBJ2-7
length: 13
CDR3: ASSPTGLSSYEQY

V: TRBV28
J: TRBJ2-3
length: 12
CDR3: ASSIHQILDTQY

V: TRBV9
J: TRBJ1-6
length: 14
CDR3: ASSVRGTGDDSPLH

V: TRBV19
J: TRBJ2-5
length: 13
CDR3: ASSASGGRRATQY

V: TRBV20-1
J: TRBJ2-1
length: 18
CDR3: SARVAFLGTSGGRYNEQF

V: TRBV5-4
J: TRBJ2-3
length: 12
CDR3: ASSSPKNTDTQY

V: TRBV6-4
J: TRBJ1-2
length: 10
CDR3: ASSDYKGGYT

V: TRBV20-1
J: TRBJ2-7
length: 12
CDR3: SAGTSGGHYEQY

V: TRBV2
J: TRBJ1-1
length: 12
CDR3: ARIIKWQNTEAF

V: TRBV30
J: TRBJ2-2
length: 12
CDR3: AWKAGGWTGELF

V: TRBV6-1
J: TRBJ2-7
length: 11
CDR3: ASKPPQGYEQY

V: TRBV13
J: TRBJ1-3
length: 15
CDR3: ASSNAAFGGLGNTIY

V: TRBV2
J: TRBJ2-2
length: 12
CDR3: ASRRRAAPGELF

V: TRBV11-2
J: TRBJ2-5
length: 12
CDR3: ASSLDTRSETQY

V: TRBV6-1
J: TRBJ2-5
length: 12
CDR3: ASKRDGGRETQY

V: TRBV2
J: TRBJ2-5
length: 11
CDR3: ASSGLGGETQY

V: TRBV7-9
J: TRBJ2-6
length: 16
CDR3: ASSTTGRFSSGANVLT

V: TRBV6-4
J: TRBJ2-7
length: 12
CDR3: ASSYIDFYYERY

V: TRBV28
J: TRBJ2-3
length: 15
CDR3: ASSPPRTGRETDTQY

V: TRBV11-2
J: TRBJ2-5
length: 11
CDR3: ASSLKGIETQY

V: TRBV28
J: TRBJ2-7
length: 13
CDR3: ASSLSGLAGAGQY

V: TRBV27
J: TRBJ2-1
length: 11
CDR3: ASKSGVNNEQF

V: TRBV10-3
J: TRBJ1-1
length: 10
CDR3: AIRSADTEAF